The 30 T cell receptor beta chains presented below share a single source sample, sequenced in a study of OX40 agonist ivuxolimab in advanced cancers. Generated by immunoSEQ multiplex PCR, the TCRdb table keeps only in-frame clones and is missing some. The repertoire holds just over 80,000 clones, around nine tenths seen once, with 0.72% in the top ten. The sequenced sample was CD4+ or CD8+ T cells sorted from blood, obtained in a trial of the OX40 agonist ivuxolimab. Every receptor here comes from an adult with an advanced solid tumor such as melanoma, head and neck, liver or kidney cancer.

This clone was seen a handful of times. V usage is TRBV7-2 and J usage is TRBJ1-1; 10 bases are shared with TRBD1. Germline V gene data show CDR1 as SGHTA and CDR2 as FQGNSA. This CDR3 comprises 14 residues. The V segment lost 3 bases and the J segment 7 bases; nucleotides outside the gene matches: 5. The chain's CDR3 is CASSFRQGAGEAFF. In DNA form, the CDR3 reads TGTGCCAGCAGCTTCCGACAGGGGGCTGGTGAAGCTTTCTTT.

The chain links TRBV7-9 to TRBJ2-5; D ambiguous. In germline, CDR1 is SEHNR, CDR2 FQNEAQ (reference sequence). V lost 1 base to trimming and J lost 4 bases, with 19 bases between them. The CDR3 has 17 amino acids. The CDR3: CASSLGHADRGGETQYF. The DNA of the CDR3 is TGTGCCAGCAGCTTAGGGCATGCGGATCGAGGTGGAGAGACCCAGTACTTC. Based on the CDR3 plus reference TRBV7-9 and TRBJ2-5, the full variable domain is DTGVSQNPRHKITKRGQNVTFRCDPISEHNRLYWYRQTLGQGPEFLTYFQNEAQLEKSRLLSDRFSAERPKGSFSTLEIQRTEQGDSAMYLCASSLGHADRGGETQYFGPGTRLLVL.

This clone has more than one count but fewer than ten. V and J are TRBV15 and TRBJ2-7, with D possibly being TRBD2 (7 bases). CDR3 size: 16 residues. Germline values: CDR1 LNHNV, CDR2 YYDKDF (reference sequence). V shed 3 bases and J shed 2 bases, with 17 bases lying between them. Here the CDR3 DNA reads TGTGCCACCAGCAGCCGTGTGGCGGGGGCCGCCTACGAGCAGTACTTC. Its protein product is CATSSRVAGAAYEQYF.

The rearrangement joins TRBV7-2 to TRBJ2-5; no clear D. The CDR3 length is 14 residues. Between the trimmed V and J ends, which lost 1 base and 1 base, there was a span of 7 bases. From germline, CDR1 is SGHTA and CDR2 FQGNSA. In nucleotides, the CDR3 is TGTGCCAGCAGCTTAGTAGGGCTCCAAGAGACCCAGTACTTC. Its protein product is CASSLVGLQETQYF.

J is TRBJ2-7 and V is TRBV29-1, with 7 positions matching TRBD1. V shed 3 bases, J shed 0 bases, and the junction held 2 bases outside the gene matches. There are 13 residues in the CDR3. From germline, CDR1 is SQVTM and CDR2 ANQGSEA. CDR3 amino acids: CSVEAGGSYEQYF. The DNA for the CDR3 is TGCAGCGTTGAGGCAGGGGGCTCCTACGAGCAGTACTTC.

The chain recombines TRBV2 with TRBJ1-4; D ambiguous. The CDR3 is made up of 12 amino acids. Germline assignment: CDR1 SNHLY and CDR2 FYNNEI. Trimming shortened V by 7 bases and J by 8 bases, and 11 bases separated the two germline ends. CDR3 protein: CASKEPQEKLFF. CDR3 bases: TGTGCCAGCAAGGAACCTCAGGAAAAACTGTTTTTT.

The rearrangement links TRBV11-2 to TRBJ1-1; 7 nucleotides agree with TRBD1. Germline V gene lookup returns CDR1 SGHAT and CDR2 FQNNGV. V lost 8 bases, J lost 5 bases, and 11 bases stayed unmatched. The CDR3 covers 14 residues. DNA of the CDR3: TGTGCCAGCGGTATAACAGGGGCGGAAACTGAAGCTTTCTTT. Protein: CASGITGAETEAFF.

The V gene is TRBV14, the J gene TRBJ1-1; no reliable D call. Per the germline V gene, CDR1 is SGHDN and CDR2 is FVKESK. V lost 1 base to trimming and J lost 1 base, with 4 bases between them. CDR3 size: 13 residues. The CDR3: CASSQGANTEAFF. CDR3 nucleotides: TGTGCCAGCAGCCAAGGAGCGAACACTGAAGCTTTCTTT.

V is TRBV5-4 and J is TRBJ2-6; 7 bases match TRBD2. V dropped 4 bases and J dropped 2; count of bases not matched to a gene: 6. Germline V gene data show CDR1 as SGHNT and CDR2 as YYREEE (reference sequence). The CDR3 has 16 residues. The CDR3, as DNA: TGTGCCAGCAGCCGGTACGCGGGGGCTGGGGCCAACGTCCTGACTTTC. Protein: CASSRYAGAGANVLTF.

The gene calls are TRBV12-5 and TRBJ1-2; the match to TRBD1 covers 9 bases. The CDR3 spans 13 residues. Unmatched junction bases numbered 3, after V lost 5 bases and J lost 5 bases. CDR1 is LGHNT and CDR2 is FRNRAP in the germline V gene. CDR3 coding DNA: TGTGCTAGTGGTCGGGACAGGGAATATGGCTACACCTTC. This codes for CASGRDREYGYTF.

The chain carries TRBV7-2 and TRBJ2-5, with a tentative D call TRBD1 (6 bases). The CDR3 has 15 residues. V was shortened by 5 bases and J by 5 bases, with 18 bases between the two germline ends. The germline V gene has CDR1 SGHTA and CDR2 FQGNSA. CDR3 DNA sequence: TGTGCCAGCAGCCCTCATGGACAGACTACGGAGACCCAGTACTTC. The encoded protein is CASSPHGQTTETQYF.

V usage is TRBV11-2 and J usage is TRBJ2-7; perhaps TRBD2 as D (5 bases). The V and J ends lost 3 bases and 3 bases respectively, with 6 bases between them. The CDR3 is 12 residues long. In germline, CDR1 is SGHAT, CDR2 FQNNGV. Here the CDR3 reads CASSLGDYEQYF. The CDR3 DNA reads TGTGCCAGCAGCTTGGGAGACTACGAGCAGTACTTC.

This clone was seen a single time. This chain uses TRBV25-1 with TRBJ2-3; possible D gene TRBD1, 5 bases. The CDR3 has 14 residues. Trimming pared 4 bases from V and 1 base from J, leaving 9 bases between. CDR1 is MGHDK and CDR2 is SYGVNS in the germline V gene. The CDR3: CASSALQGTDTQYF. The CDR3 nucleotides are TGTGCCAGCAGTGCGCTACAGGGCACAGATACGCAGTATTTT.

The chain uses TRBV5-6 and TRBJ1-2; D is ambiguous. The CDR3 has 17 residues. V lost 2 bases, J lost 4 bases, and 21 bases lay in between. The V gene's germline CDR1 is SGHDT and CDR2 YYEEEE. For the CDR3, the DNA is TGTGCCAGCAGCTTAACAACCGGCGGGTGGAGGTCCTATGGCTACACCTTC. Amino acids: CASSLTTGGWRSYGYTF.

The chain uses TRBV7-2 and TRBJ1-2; D is ambiguous. V gave up 2 bases and J gave up 0 bases, with 13 bases separating them. The germline V gene encodes CDR1 SGHTA and CDR2 FQGNSA. The CDR3 extends over 16 amino acids. CDR3 coding DNA: TGTGCCAGCAGCTTAAATATGGGAGGAGCTAACTATGGCTACACCTTC. It is translated as CASSLNMGGANYGYTF.

The chain has TRBV18 and TRBJ2-7, with 10 positions matching TRBD2. The junction had 3 bases not matched to a gene; V was cut back by 3 bases and J by 1 base. CDR3 length equals 15 residues. CDR1 KGHSH and CDR2 LQKENI come from the germline V gene. CDR3 in amino acids: CASSPGGLASYEQYF. Here the CDR3 DNA reads TGTGCCAGCTCACCCGGGGGACTAGCGTCCTACGAGCAGTACTTC. The full variable domain, its missing parts supplied by reference TRBV18 and TRBJ2-7, is NAGVMQNPRHLVRRRGQEARLRCSPMKGHSHVYWYRQLPEEGLKFMVYLQKENIIDESGMPKERFSAEFPKEGPSILRIQQVVRGDSAAYFCASSPGGLASYEQYFGPGTRLTVT.

This clone was seen more than once but under ten times. This chain joins TRBV2 and TRBJ1-6; no clear D gene. Trimming took 0 bases from V and 5 from J, leaving 8 bases between them. Germline V gene data show CDR1 as SNHLY and CDR2 as FYNNEI. The CDR3 is made up of 15 amino acids. The CDR3 DNA sequence: TGTGCCAGCAGTGAAGCCGCAGTTAATAATTCACCCCTCCACTTT. The encoded protein is CASSEAAVNNSPLHF. Supplemented by reference TRBV2 and TRBJ1-6, the full variable domain reads EPEVTQTPSHQVTQMGQEVILRCVPISNHLYFYWYRQILGQKVEFLVSFYNNEISEKSEIFDDQFSVERPDGSNFTLKIRSTKLEDSAMYFCASSEAAVNNSPLHFGNGTRLTVT.

The V gene is TRBV7-8, the J gene TRBJ2-2; the D gene is possibly TRBD1 (5 bases). From germline, CDR1 is SGHVS and CDR2 FQNEAQ. Deletions cut 6 bases from V and 4 bases from J, with 15 bases between. This CDR3 spans 15 amino acids. CDR3 in amino acids: CASRLVGVGTGELFF. CDR3 nucleotide sequence: TGTGCCAGCAGGCTAGTAGGGGTTGGCACCGGGGAGCTGTTTTTT.

V is TRBV7-2 and J is TRBJ1-4; D unclear. The CDR3 extends over 16 amino acids. V was pared by 3 bases and J by 0 bases, with 11 bases between. Germline assignment: CDR1 SGHTA and CDR2 FQGNSA. CDR3 nucleotide sequence: TGTGCCAGCAGCTTGGCCCGGACGGCAACTAATGAAAAACTGTTTTTT. Its protein product is CASSLARTATNEKLFF.

CDR3 loop: CASSPRQLQPQHF. DNA of the CDR3: TGTGCCAGCAGTCCCCGTCAGCTTCAGCCCCAGCATTTT. V usage is TRBV2 and J usage is TRBJ1-5; no reliable D call. CDR1 SNHLY and CDR2 FYNNEI come from the germline V gene. This CDR3 spans 13 amino acids. Trimming pared 5 bases from V and 6 bases from J, leaving 11 bases between.

The rearrangement uses TRBV5-8 and TRBJ1-1; TRBD1 might be the D (6 bases). The CDR3 totals 16 residues. Trimming removed 1 base at V and 4 bases at J, with 17 bases between. Germline V gene sequence: CDR1 SGHTS, CDR2 YDEGEE. CDR3 coding DNA: TGTGCCAGCAGCTTGAGGGCCGGGACACCCCCCACTGAAGCTTTCTTT. Translated, it gives CASSLRAGTPPTEAFF.

The CDR3 reads CASSFGRSEQYF. The CDR3 nucleotides read TGTGCCAGCAGTTTTGGGAGATCCGAGCAGTACTTC. The rearrangement uses TRBV6-5 and TRBJ2-7; tentatively, D is TRBD2 (5 bases). The CDR3 has 12 residues. Germline values: CDR1 MNHEY, CDR2 SVGAGI. Trimming took 4 bases from V and 6 from J, leaving 10 bases between them.

This sequence joins TRBV7-6 and TRBJ2-3; 8 bases fit TRBD2. Germline V lookup: CDR1 SGHVS, CDR2 FNYEAQ. V trimming: 2 bases; J trimming: 0 bases; junction bases outside the gene matches: 4. This CDR3 spans 16 amino acids. CDR3 residues: CASSLSGGPSTDTQYF. CDR3 in DNA: TGTGCCAGCAGCTTAAGCGGGGGTCCCAGCACAGATACGCAGTATTTT. Full variable domain (rest looked up from reference TRBV7-6 and TRBJ2-3): GAGVSQSPRYKVTKRGQDVALRCDPISGHVSLYWYRQALGQGPEFLTYFNYEAQQDKSGLPNDRFSAERPEGSISTLTIQRTEQRDSAMYRCASSLSGGPSTDTQYFGPGTRLTVL.

The chain uses TRBV30 and TRBJ2-7, with 9 bases aligning to TRBD1. This CDR3 is 14 amino acids long. V shed 3 bases and J 2 bases; nucleotides not matched to a gene: 5. Germline V lookup: CDR1 GTSNPN, CDR2 SVGIG (reference sequence). This chain's CDR3 is CAWRPRTGAYEQYF. In DNA, the CDR3 is TGTGCCTGGAGGCCCCGGACAGGGGCCTACGAGCAGTACTTC.

The chain employs TRBV12-5 and TRBJ1-3, with D hard to call. Trimming left V 5 bases short and J 0 bases short, with 8 bases between. The CDR3 has 14 residues. CDR1 and CDR2 from the germline V gene are LGHNT and FRNRAP. Here the CDR3 DNA reads TGTGCTAGTGGTCCTGGGAACTCTGGAAACACCATATATTTT. It specifies CASGPGNSGNTIYF.

The rearrangement links TRBV19 to TRBJ1-2; possibly TRBD1 for D (6 bases). V shed 3 bases and J shed 4 bases, with 15 bases lying between them. The CDR3 loop spans 15 amino acids. The germline CDR1 and CDR2 sequences are LNHDA and SQIVND (reference sequence). CDR3 DNA: TGTGCCAGTAGTATCGGGCAGGGGAACTTCTATGGCTACACCTTC. It encodes CASSIGQGNFYGYTF.

This chain connects TRBV11-2 to TRBJ2-1, with 7 nucleotides matching TRBD1. The trim removed 3 bases at V and 3 bases at J, leaving 5 bases unmatched. The CDR3 is 15 residues long. Per the germline V gene, CDR1 is SGHAT and CDR2 is FQNNGV. The CDR3 is CASSFDRDSYNEQFF. CDR3 DNA: TGTGCCAGCAGCTTTGACCGGGACAGCTACAATGAGCAGTTCTTC.

The chain has TRBV18 and TRBJ1-1, with D possibly matching TRBD1 (5 bases). The CDR3 is made up of 17 amino acids. V gave up 3 bases and J gave up 6 bases, with 23 bases separating them. Germline V gene lookup returns CDR1 KGHSH and CDR2 LQKENI. CDR3 sequence reads: CASSPPGTAGGIAEAFF. CDR3 coding DNA: TGTGCCAGCTCACCCCCCGGGACGGCGGGGGGAATTGCTGAAGCTTTCTTT.

This rearrangement joins TRBV6-5 to TRBJ1-2; D may be TRBD1 (5 bases). Trimming shortened V by 10 bases and J by 10 bases, and 22 bases separated the two germline ends. Germline assignment: CDR1 MNHEY and CDR2 SVGAGI. This CDR3 is built from 13 residues. CDR3 nucleotides: TGTGCCACTTTCAGGGAGGGTTCGAGAGACTACACCTTC. It specifies CATFREGSRDYTF.

This chain links TRBV7-8 with TRBJ1-2, with a tentative D call TRBD1 (5 bases). Germline lookup yields CDR1 SGHVS and CDR2 FQNEAQ. The V end was cut by 6 bases, the J end by 3 bases, with 14 bases between. This CDR3 has 14 residues. The CDR3 DNA reads as TGTGCCAGCAGTCAGGGAGTTATGTACTATGGCTACACCTTC. Residues: CASSQGVMYYGYTF. Supplemented by reference TRBV7-8 and TRBJ1-2, the full variable domain reads GAGVSQSPRYKVAKRGQDVALRCDPISGHVSLFWYQQALGQGPEFLTYFQNEAQLDKSGLPSDRFFAERPEGSVSTLKIQRTQQEDSAVYLCASSQGVMYYGYTFGSGTRLTVV.